Sequencing of this TCR beta chain was carried out in a study of CXCR3-negative and CXCR3-positive naive CD8 T cells. As regards this clonotype: Its antigen is unknown.

Researchers prepared the TRB cDNA libraries using 5' RACE with UMI labels. Following a re-call of the 5' RACE reads, TCRdb has one entry per CDR3 protein and lacks DNA. Its listing shows fewer than 80,000 distinct CDR3 sequences. The CDR3 covers 14 residues. Approximately 320,000 cells per CD8+ T cell subset were flow-sorted in triplicate. Notes on the study in general: CD5 surface expression was similar among naive subsets, and TCR strength was estimated by inference from TRB CDR3 properties.

This receptor was taken from a human donor in good health. Some clones in this sample may be carry-over from other donors' samples. Specimen: naive CXCR3- CD8+ T cells from blood. Sample subset: CD45RO-CCR7+CD27+CD95- naive CD8+ T cells lacking CXCR3 (TNR3-). V usage is TRBV12-3 or TRBV12-4 and J usage is TRBJ2-1. CDR3 sequence reads: CASSLGGLYNEQFF.